One sample yielded the 32 T cell receptor beta chains listed below, sequenced in a study of blood T cell repertoires in COVID-19. Measured with immunoSEQ multiplex PCR; TCRdb has only the in-frame clones, and not every one. The table has roughly 250,000 clones, about 82% seen once. What was sequenced was PBMCs or T cells enriched from blood (not recorded which). All receptors derive from a woman between 50 and 59 years old who had recovered from COVID-19.

This clone was seen a few times. The rearrangement joins TRBV15 to TRBJ1-2; the D gene is possibly TRBD1 (5 bases). Germline V gene sequence: CDR1 LNHNV, CDR2 YYDKDF (reference sequence). This CDR3 is built from 17 residues. Trimming shortened V by 3 bases and J by 3 bases, and 20 bases separated the two germline ends. Written as DNA, the CDR3 is TGTGCCACCAGCAGTCCCGGGGGTATCCTCACGGACTATGGCTACACCTTC. It yields the protein CATSSPGGILTDYGYTF. Looking up the rest from reference TRBV15 and TRBJ1-2 gives the full variable domain: DAMVIQNPRYQVTQFGKPVTLSCSQTLNHNVMYWYQQKSSQAPKLLFHYYDKDFNNEADTPDNFQSRRPNTSFCFLDIRSPGLGDTAMYLCATSSPGGILTDYGYTFGSGTRLTVV.

The V call is TRBV5-8, the J call TRBJ2-5; 16 nucleotides line up with TRBD2. The CDR3 is 17 residues long. From germline, CDR1 is SGHTS and CDR2 YDEGEE. Trimming took 3 bases from V and 5 from J; bases not matched to a gene: 7. The CDR3 loop reads CASSSGTSGGAKETQYF. The CDR3 nucleotides read TGTGCCAGCAGCTCGGGGACTAGCGGGGGGGCCAAGGAGACCCAGTACTTC.

The chain recombines TRBV3-1 (or the pseudogene TRBV3-2) with TRBJ2-1; 7 bases are shared with TRBD2. The trim removed 0 bases at V and 0 bases at J, leaving 5 bases unmatched. CDR1 and CDR2 (germline): LGHDT, YNNKEL (reference sequence). CDR3 length equals 17 residues. The CDR3 is CASSQDTSVSSYNEQFF. The CDR3 nucleotides are TGTGCCAGCAGCCAAGATACTAGCGTCAGCTCCTACAATGAGCAGTTCTTC.

The chain has TRBV27 and TRBJ2-1; 9 positions match TRBD2. Germline V gives CDR1 MNHEY, CDR2 SMNVEV (reference sequence). This CDR3 is built from 15 residues. After removal of 4 bases from V and 2 bases from J, the junction contained 3 bases not matched to a gene. This chain's CDR3 is CASSYSGGPYNEQFF. The CDR3 DNA sequence: TGTGCCAGCAGTTATAGCGGGGGACCCTACAATGAGCAGTTCTTC.

This chain connects TRBV7-9 to TRBJ1-2, with 7 bases matching TRBD1. V trimming: 4 bases; J trimming: 6 bases; junction bases outside the gene matches: 5. The CDR3 totals 13 residues. Germline-derived CDR1 and CDR2 are SEHNR and FQNEAQ (reference sequence). This CDR3 is CASSWGQRDGYTF. As DNA, the CDR3 is TGTGCCAGCAGCTGGGGACAGAGAGATGGCTACACCTTC.

The rearrangement links TRBV7-2 to TRBJ1-1; D remains unclear. The V end lost 1 base, the J end lost 4 bases, and 19 bases lay between the germline ends. CDR1 is SGHTA and CDR2 is FQGNSA in the germline V gene. This CDR3 is 17 amino acids long. CDR3 in DNA: TGTGCCAGCAGCTTAGAGATTTTGGGCACCCACCCCACTGAAGCTTTCTTT. Amino acids: CASSLEILGTHPTEAFF.

This chain links TRBV7-2 with TRBJ2-3; TRBD2 is a possible D gene (5 bases). Germline V CDR1 and CDR2: SGHTA, FQGNSA. This CDR3 is 14 amino acids long. Trimming removed 5 bases at V and 2 bases at J, with 11 bases between. The CDR3 loop is CASSPGLLTDTQYF. The CDR3 DNA is TGTGCCAGCAGCCCCGGACTTCTCACAGATACGCAGTATTTT.

This clone was detected a few times. V and J are TRBV7-2 and TRBJ2-5, with D maybe TRBD1 (6 bases). V was clipped by 6 bases and J by 4 bases, with 18 bases between them. Germline V gene sequence: CDR1 SGHTA, CDR2 FQGNSA. The CDR3 is 15 amino acids. CDR3 nucleotide sequence: TGTGCCAGCAGTCGACAATGGTCCAGGGGAGAGACCCAGTACTTC. It yields the protein CASSRQWSRGETQYF.

The J gene is TRBJ2-1, the V gene TRBV11-2; 10 bases are a match to TRBD2. Germline V gene lookup returns CDR1 SGHAT and CDR2 FQNNGV. Trimming took 0 bases from V and 12 from J; bases not matched to a gene: 14. The CDR3 has 17 residues. The CDR3 spells CASSLDLGLAGDTAQFF. DNA of the CDR3: TGTGCCAGCAGCTTAGATCTAGGGCTAGCGGGAGATACTGCGCAGTTCTTC.

This rearrangement joins TRBV5-1 to TRBJ2-1; 13 nucleotides line up with TRBD2. This CDR3 is built from 14 residues. From germline, CDR1 is SGHRS and CDR2 YFSETQ. The trim removed 5 bases at V and 8 bases at J, leaving 4 bases unmatched. The CDR3, as DNA: TGCGCCAGCAGGGGGACTAGCGGGACGGATGAGCAGTTCTTC. Its translation: CASRGTSGTDEQFF. The full variable domain, its missing parts supplied by reference TRBV5-1 and TRBJ2-1, is KAGVTQTPRYLIKTRGQQVTLSCSPISGHRSVSWYQQTPGQGLQFLFEYFSETQRNKGNFPGRFSGRQFSNSRSEMNVSTLELGDSALYLCASRGTSGTDEQFFGPGTRLTVL.

The rearrangement uses TRBV7-8 and TRBJ1-1; D remains ambiguous. This CDR3 is 14 amino acids long. Trimming took off 3 bases at V and 0 bases at J, with 8 bases between the two ends. CDR1 is SGHVS, CDR2 FQNEAQ, per germline. The CDR3 region is CASSFSTVNTEAFF. CDR3 nucleotides: TGTGCCAGCAGCTTCTCAACAGTGAACACTGAAGCTTTCTTT.

This clone was seen a few times. The gene calls are TRBV2 and TRBJ1-5; possible D gene TRBD1, 6 bases. With 4 bases removed from V and 2 bases from J, the gap between germline ends came to 18 bases. The length of the CDR3 is 17 residues. Germline V lookup: CDR1 SNHLY, CDR2 FYNNEI. CDR3 nucleotide sequence: TGTGCCAGCAGTGGAAGTACGATACCAGGGGGCAATCAGCCCCAGCATTTT. It yields the protein CASSGSTIPGGNQPQHF.

This clone was counted a single time. The V call is TRBV9, the J call TRBJ2-2; D is perhaps TRBD2 (6 bases). Deletions cut 3 bases from V and 4 bases from J, with 10 bases between. Germline V CDR1 and CDR2: SGDLS, YYNGEE. This CDR3 is 14 amino acids long. The CDR3 nucleotides are TGTGCCAGCAGCGGGGACTGGGCCACCGGGGAGCTGTTTTTT. Translating gives CASSGDWATGELFF.

V gene TRBV18 combines with J gene TRBJ2-7; 9 bases are a match to TRBD2. V lost 6 bases and J lost 7; bases outside the gene matches: 16. CDR1 and CDR2 from the germline V gene are KGHSH and LQKENI. The CDR3 runs to 16 residues. The CDR3 nucleotides read TGTGCCAGCTCCCCAGTGGGTAGCGGGGGTTCAGTAGAGCAGTACTTC. Its translation is CASSPVGSGGSVEQYF.

The gene calls are TRBV7-9 and TRBJ1-1, with a weak D call TRBD1 (5 bases). This CDR3 spans 12 amino acids. The germline gives CDR1 SEHNR, CDR2 FQNEAQ (reference sequence). V lost 5 bases and J lost 4, with 8 bases in between. CDR3 protein: CASSQGLTEAFF. In nucleotides, the CDR3 is TGTGCCAGCAGCCAGGGACTCACTGAAGCTTTCTTT.

This sequence joins TRBV2 and TRBJ2-3, with 7 positions matching TRBD2. J was trimmed by 2 bases and V by 1 base; bases with no gene match: 6. CDR1 and CDR2 (germline): SNHLY, FYNNEI. The CDR3 consists of 16 residues. The CDR3 nucleotides are TGTGCCAGCAGTGAAGAACGGGGGGAATCCACAGATACGCAGTATTTT. Translated, it gives CASSEERGESTDTQYF.

The V gene is TRBV9, the J gene TRBJ2-7, with D possibly TRBD2 on 5 matching bases. V shed 2 bases and J shed 6 bases, with 15 bases lying between them. The CDR3 spans 14 residues. Germline V gene lookup returns CDR1 SGDLS and CDR2 YYNGEE. The chain's CDR3 is CASSVSSESFEQYF. CDR3 nucleotide sequence: TGTGCCAGCAGCGTGAGTAGCGAGAGCTTCGAGCAGTACTTC.

V usage is TRBV6-1 and J usage is TRBJ1-5, with D possibly being TRBD1 (6 bases). V was shortened by 3 bases and J by 7 bases, with 16 bases between the two germline ends. Germline values: CDR1 MNHNS, CDR2 SASEGT. The CDR3 consists of 15 residues. The CDR3 reads CASSDLGAGWQPQHF. CDR3 sequence (DNA): TGTGCCAGCAGTGATCTGGGGGCAGGGTGGCAGCCCCAGCATTTT.

The genes are TRBV28 and TRBJ1-2, with D maybe TRBD1 (6 bases). The CDR3 is 15 residues long. Germline V gene data show CDR1 as MDHEN and CDR2 as SYDVKM. Trimming took off 5 bases at V and 5 bases at J, with 18 bases between the two ends. The CDR3 is CASSRPGGGGYGYTF. The CDR3, as DNA: TGTGCCAGCAGTCGTCCCGGGGGGGGCGGTTATGGCTACACCTTC.

The chain employs TRBV28 and TRBJ2-6; possibly TRBD2 for D (7 bases). The V gene lost 10 bases and the J gene lost 0 bases, with 13 bases spanning the gap. CDR1 and CDR2 (germline): MDHEN, SYDVKM. The CDR3 consists of 15 residues. The DNA for the CDR3 is TGTGCCACGGGGGGCAGCTACTCTGGGGCCAACGTCCTGACTTTC. This gives the protein CATGGSYSGANVLTF.

The chain employs TRBV27 and TRBJ2-2; D perhaps matches TRBD1 (5 bases). Germline loops: CDR1 MNHEY, CDR2 SMNVEV (reference sequence). The CDR3 contains 19 residues. V lost 6 bases and J 7 bases, leaving 30 bases between the germline ends. In nucleotides, the CDR3 is TGTGCCAGCAGCCCCGGCCGAGGTAGGGGCGGTAAGGCCCGCGGGGAGCTGTTTTTT. Translation gives CASSPGRGRGGKARGELFF.

V gene TRBV5-1 combines with J gene TRBJ1-4; 8 positions agree with TRBD1. This CDR3 contains 14 residues. The ends lost 7 bases at V and 1 base at J; junction bases unmatched: 3. The germline V gene encodes CDR1 SGHRS and CDR2 YFSETQ. The CDR3 region has the DNA TGCGCCAGCGGGACAGGTGGAACTAATGAAAAACTGTTTTTT. Its translation: CASGTGGTNEKLFF.

This chain uses TRBV9 with TRBJ1-3; the D is unclear. The germline gives CDR1 SGDLS, CDR2 YYNGEE. V lost 0 bases to trimming and J lost 7 bases, with 14 bases between them. The length of the CDR3 is 15 residues. CDR3 bases: TGTGCCAGCAGCGTAGCGACATCCCTCCCTAACACCATATATTTT. Translation gives CASSVATSLPNTIYF.

The V call is TRBV2, the J call TRBJ2-1; the match to TRBD1 covers 8 bases. Germline V CDR1 and CDR2: SNHLY, FYNNEI. The CDR3 consists of 12 residues. V shed 2 bases, J shed 16 bases, and the junction held 7 bases outside the gene matches. CDR3 amino acids: CASSEIGDRRFF. CDR3 nucleotides: TGTGCCAGCAGTGAAATAGGGGACAGGAGATTCTTC.

V is TRBV4-1 and J is TRBJ2-7; 10 nucleotides align to TRBD2. The length of the CDR3 is 15 residues. V gave up 3 bases and J gave up 4 bases; unmatched junction bases: 6. Germline values: CDR1 MGHRA, CDR2 YSYEKL. CDR3 region: CASSHSSGGAYEQYF. The DNA of the CDR3 is TGCGCCAGCAGCCACTCTAGCGGGGGAGCATACGAGCAGTACTTC.

The gene calls are TRBV4-3 and TRBJ2-2; 8 bases are shared with TRBD2. The germline CDR1 and CDR2 sequences are LGHNA and YSLEER. The CDR3 consists of 16 residues. V lost 1 base, J lost 0 bases, and 1 base stayed unmatched. The CDR3: CASSQVAGTNTGELFF. DNA for the CDR3: TGCGCCAGCAGCCAAGTAGCGGGGACGAACACCGGGGAGCTGTTTTTT.

The chain has TRBV9 and TRBJ1-1, with 11 bases that match TRBD1. The V gene end was trimmed by 3 bases and the J gene end by 1 base; junction bases not matched to a gene: 11. CDR3 length: 18 amino acids. Looked up from germline, CDR1 is SGDLS and CDR2 is YYNGEE. This CDR3 is CASSGRGTGGRGNTEAFF. The CDR3 DNA follows: TGTGCCAGCAGCGGACGAGGGACAGGGGGGAGAGGGAACACTGAAGCTTTCTTT.

The V gene is TRBV5-1, the J gene TRBJ1-6; TRBD1 aligns across 9 bases. The CDR3 extends over 14 amino acids. With V trimmed by 4 bases and J by 5 bases, 1 base remained unmatched. The V gene's germline CDR1 is SGHRS and CDR2 YFSETQ. The CDR3 here is CASSRQGDNSPLHF. The CDR3 DNA follows: TGCGCCAGCAGCCGACAGGGGGATAATTCACCCCTCCACTTT.

The rearrangement links TRBV29-1 to TRBJ2-1; TRBD1 aligns across 8 bases. CDR3 length: 13 residues. J gave up 5 bases and V 8 bases, and 8 bases lay outside the gene matches. Germline CDR1 is SQVTM and CDR2 is ANQGSEA. The CDR3, as DNA: TGCAGCCCCATGACAGGGGTCCACAATGAGCAGTTCTTC. This codes for CSPMTGVHNEQFF.

This chain connects TRBV6-5 to TRBJ2-1, with D tentatively TRBD2 (6 bases). CDR1 and CDR2 from the germline V gene are MNHEY and SVGAGI. V was trimmed by 0 bases and J by 5 bases, leaving 8 bases between them. CDR3 length: 14 amino acids. The CDR3 DNA reads as TGTGCCAGCAGTTACTCGGGGGGAAACAATGAGCAGTTCTTC. It is translated as CASSYSGGNNEQFF.

The chain employs TRBV20-1 and TRBJ2-1; 10 bases agree with TRBD2. This CDR3 comprises 15 residues. V trimming: 3 bases; J trimming: 5 bases; junction bases outside the gene matches: 7. From germline, CDR1 is DFQATT and CDR2 SNEGSKA (reference sequence). The CDR3 coding sequence is TGCAGTGCTAGTGGTCTAGCGGGAGTCAACAATGAGCAGTTCTTC. It codes for CSASGLAGVNNEQFF.

This clone came up once. The gene calls are TRBV6-2 or TRBV6-3 and TRBJ1-1; D is perhaps TRBD1 (5 bases). The ends were cut back, 4 bases at V and 5 bases at J, with 20 bases in the middle. This CDR3 comprises 16 residues. Germline V lookup: CDR1 MNHEY, CDR2 SVGEGT. CDR3 sequence: CASSFHLTGDWTEAFF. CDR3 nucleotides: TGTGCCAGCAGTTTCCACCTCACGGGGGATTGGACTGAAGCTTTCTTT.